This record concerns one TCR beta chain sequence. The specificity of this receptor is unknown. The input lacks base qualities; no much larger clone sits a single base away. This sample was taken from a study of cytomegalovirus exposure and HLA in healthy donors (dated by TCRdb to 2017 to 2019). Regarding the complete study: According to a later analysis, one platform produced both the 100 to 150 validation repertoires and the roughly 660 repertoires of the first cohort. The aim of the study was to test whether cataloging public T cell receptors could identify signatures of past pathogen exposure. Along with the roughly 700-subject first cohort, a separate validation cohort of some 130 different subjects was used. To predict cytomegalovirus infection status, the study combined high-throughput TCR immunosequencing, statistical association of individual TCRs with disease status, and machine learning. On the study overall, not on this receptor specifically: The classifier was reported to diagnose cytomegalovirus status with high specificity and sensitivity in both the original and validation cohorts. The validation cohort had no HLA typing available for a later analysis, so co-occurrence within that cohort was assessed over all 130 or so repertoires. Subsequent analysis determined that TCRs grouped into clusters in the first cohort also showed a tendency toward co-occurrence across the 120 or so validation repertoires, and 85% to 95% of cluster scores exceeded 0. A few of the identified cytomegalovirus-associated TCR beta chains were confirmed in vitro to be specific for cytomegalovirus antigens. Across donors, most TCR sequences were observed very rarely, whereas some public TCRs were present in many individuals. A total of 150 or so TCR beta chains were listed by the study as associated with cytomegalovirus. It was suggested by the authors that the approach could potentially be generalized to other disease states and immunological phenotypes.

Libraries were built with the immunoSEQ multiplex PCR assay. As for how the authors treated the data: A statistical classification framework was built for diagnosing cytomegalovirus status from the catalog of TCR beta chain sequences. Drawn from immuneACCESS, this table holds only the in-frame rearrangements with V and J called that TCRdb kept. Clones are partly lost; checked studies trace under half to an unresolved V gene and leave the rest unexplained. Clone size and V and J calls were adopted from that table, with D and trimming inferred from the DNA. This sample has some 79,000 clones in its table, and 85% to 95% of those were observed once. The ten largest clones take up approximately 3% of the sample. Reading from cysteine to phenylalanine, the CDR3 counts 14 amino acids. The entry retains the CDR3 DNA only, 42 bases that are in frame from base 1. The germline V gene provides CDR1 SGHTA and CDR2 FQGNSA. V and J are trimmed by 5 bases and 5 bases, and the gene matches miss 5 bases of the junction.

The donors were included in the validation cohort of over a hundred subjects, a group kept apart from the roughly 670-subject first cohort. The V and J segments used are TRBV7-2 and TRBJ1-3; TRBD1 lines up with 8 middle nucleotides. The origin of this receptor is a young woman in good health and CMV-seropositive. The sequencing input was PBMCs. The DNA is TGTGCCAGCAGCCCAGGACAGGGAAGAAACACCATATATTTT. Translated, it gives CASSPGQGRNTIYF.